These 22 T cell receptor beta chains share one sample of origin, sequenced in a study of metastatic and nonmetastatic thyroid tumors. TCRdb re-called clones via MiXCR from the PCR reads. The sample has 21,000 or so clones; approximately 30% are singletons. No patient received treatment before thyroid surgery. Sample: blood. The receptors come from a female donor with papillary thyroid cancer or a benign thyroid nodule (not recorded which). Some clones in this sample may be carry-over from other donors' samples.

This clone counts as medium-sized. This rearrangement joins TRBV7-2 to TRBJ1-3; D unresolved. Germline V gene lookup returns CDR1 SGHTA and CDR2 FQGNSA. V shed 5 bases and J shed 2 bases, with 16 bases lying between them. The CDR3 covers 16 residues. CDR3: CASSDSSIIAGNTIYF. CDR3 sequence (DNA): TGTGCCAGCAGCGACTCATCCATTATCGCTGGAAACACCATATATTTT. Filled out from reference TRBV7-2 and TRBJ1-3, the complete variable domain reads GAGVSQSPSNKVTEKGKDVELRCDPISGHTALYWYRQSLGQGLEFLIYFQGNSAPDKSGLPSDRFSAERTGGSVSTLTIQRTQQEDSAVYLCASSDSSIIAGNTIYFGEGSWLTVV.

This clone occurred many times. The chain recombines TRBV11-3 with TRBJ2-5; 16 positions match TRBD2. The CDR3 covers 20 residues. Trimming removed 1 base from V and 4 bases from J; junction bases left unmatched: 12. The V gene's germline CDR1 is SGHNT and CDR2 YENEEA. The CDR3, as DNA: TGTGCCAGCAGCTTAGGAAGACCGGGACTAGCGGGGGGGCGGGGAGAGACCCAGTACTTC. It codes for CASSLGRPGLAGGRGETQYF.

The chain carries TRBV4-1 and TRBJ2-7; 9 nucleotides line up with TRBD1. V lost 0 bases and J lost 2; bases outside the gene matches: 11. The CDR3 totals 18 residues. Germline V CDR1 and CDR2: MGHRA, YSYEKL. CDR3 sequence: CASSQDRRGQGKAYEQYF. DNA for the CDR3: TGCGCCAGCAGCCAAGATAGGCGGGGACAGGGAAAGGCCTACGAGCAGTACTTC.

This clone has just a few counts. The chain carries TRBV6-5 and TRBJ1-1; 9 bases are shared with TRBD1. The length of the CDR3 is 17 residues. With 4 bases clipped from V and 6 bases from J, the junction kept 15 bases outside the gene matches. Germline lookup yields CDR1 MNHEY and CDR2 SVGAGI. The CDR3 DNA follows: TGTGCCAGCAGTTTTTACCTTACCGGGACAGGGAAGTCTGAAGCTTTCTTT. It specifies CASSFYLTGTGKSEAFF.

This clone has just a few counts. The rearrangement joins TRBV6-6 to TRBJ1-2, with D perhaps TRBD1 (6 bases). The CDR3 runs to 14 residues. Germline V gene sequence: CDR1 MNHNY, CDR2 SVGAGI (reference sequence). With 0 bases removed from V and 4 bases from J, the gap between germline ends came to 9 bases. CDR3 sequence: CASSYSGGLYGYTF. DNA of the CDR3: TGTGCCAGCAGTTACTCGGGGGGCCTCTATGGCTACACCTTC.

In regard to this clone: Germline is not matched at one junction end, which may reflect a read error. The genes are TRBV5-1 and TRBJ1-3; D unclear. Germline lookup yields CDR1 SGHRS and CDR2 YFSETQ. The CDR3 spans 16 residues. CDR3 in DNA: TGCGCCAGCCGCTTTTCCCCCGAGATATCTGGAAACACCATTTATTTT. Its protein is CASRFSPEISGNTIYF. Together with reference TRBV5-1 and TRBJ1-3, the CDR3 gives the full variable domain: KAGVTQTPRYLIKTRGQQVTLSCSPISGHRSVSWYQQTPGQGLQFLFEYFSETQRNKGNFPGRFSGRQFSNSRSEMNVSTLELGDSALYLCASRFSPEISGNTIYFGEGSWLTVV.

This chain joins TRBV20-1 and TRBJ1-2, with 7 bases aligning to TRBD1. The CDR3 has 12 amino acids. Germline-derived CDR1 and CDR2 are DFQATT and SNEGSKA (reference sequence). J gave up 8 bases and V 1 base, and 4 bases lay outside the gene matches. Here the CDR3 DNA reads TGCAGTGCTAGAGGGAGACAGGGAGGCTACACCTTC. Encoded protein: CSARGRQGGYTF.

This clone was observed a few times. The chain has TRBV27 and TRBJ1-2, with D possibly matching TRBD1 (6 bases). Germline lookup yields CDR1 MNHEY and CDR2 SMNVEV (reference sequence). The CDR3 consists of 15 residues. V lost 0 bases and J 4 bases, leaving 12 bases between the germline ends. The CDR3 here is CASSLSPGEVYGYTF. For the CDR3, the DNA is TGTGCCAGCAGTTTATCGCCAGGGGAGGTCTATGGCTACACCTTC.

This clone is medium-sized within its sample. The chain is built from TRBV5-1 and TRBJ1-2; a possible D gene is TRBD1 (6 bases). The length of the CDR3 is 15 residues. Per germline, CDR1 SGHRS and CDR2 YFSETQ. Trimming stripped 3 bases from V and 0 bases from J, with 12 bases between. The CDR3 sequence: CASSSGHTANYGYTF. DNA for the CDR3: TGCGCCAGCAGCTCGGGACACACAGCTAACTATGGCTACACCTTC.

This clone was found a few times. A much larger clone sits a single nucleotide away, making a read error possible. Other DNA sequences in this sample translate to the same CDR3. The CDR3: CASSQDRVDYGYAF. The CDR3 region has the DNA TGTGCCAGCAGCCAAGATCGCGTGGACTATGGCTACGCCTTC. This chain connects TRBV4-2 to TRBJ1-2, with D uncertain. Germline V gene sequence: CDR1 LGHNA, CDR2 YNFKEQ. The CDR3 spans 14 residues.

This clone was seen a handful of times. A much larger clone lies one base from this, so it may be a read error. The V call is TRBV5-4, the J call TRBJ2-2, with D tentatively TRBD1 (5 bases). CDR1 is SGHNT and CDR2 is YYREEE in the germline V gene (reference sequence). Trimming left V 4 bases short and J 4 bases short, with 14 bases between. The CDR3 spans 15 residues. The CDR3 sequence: CASSPEQVSTGELFF. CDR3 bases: TGTGCCAGCAGCCCAGAACAGGTTAGCACCGGGGAGCTGTTTTTT.

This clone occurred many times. The CDR3 DNA is TGTGCCAGCAGCCCGGGGCGGGGGGGCTATGAGCAGTTCTTC. The encoded protein is CASSPGRGGYEQFF. V gene TRBV11-3 combines with J gene TRBJ2-1, with 9 bases identical to TRBD2. Germline trimming cut 5 bases from V and 8 bases from J; bases unmatched to any gene: 7. Germline loops: CDR1 SGHNT, CDR2 YENEEA. This CDR3 region has 14 residues.

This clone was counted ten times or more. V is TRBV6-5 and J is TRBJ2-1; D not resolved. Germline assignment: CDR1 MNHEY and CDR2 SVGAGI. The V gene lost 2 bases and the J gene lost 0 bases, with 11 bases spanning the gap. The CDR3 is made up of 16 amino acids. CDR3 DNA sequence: TGTGCCAGCAGTTACGGTGCGCGAAGCTCCTACAATGAGCAGTTCTTC. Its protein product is CASSYGARSSYNEQFF.

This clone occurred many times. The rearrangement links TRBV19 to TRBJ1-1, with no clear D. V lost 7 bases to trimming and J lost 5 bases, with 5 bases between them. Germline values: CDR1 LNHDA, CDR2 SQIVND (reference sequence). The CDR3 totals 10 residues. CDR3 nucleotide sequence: TGTGCCAGTATCTGGACTGAAGCTTTCTTT. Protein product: CASIWTEAFF.

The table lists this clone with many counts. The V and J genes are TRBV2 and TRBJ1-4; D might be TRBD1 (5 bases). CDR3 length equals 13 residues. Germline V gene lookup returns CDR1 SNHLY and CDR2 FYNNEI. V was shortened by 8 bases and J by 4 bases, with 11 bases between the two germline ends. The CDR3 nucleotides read TGTGCCAGCGGGGGGGGATATAATGAAAAACTGTTTTTT. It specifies CASGGGYNEKLFF.

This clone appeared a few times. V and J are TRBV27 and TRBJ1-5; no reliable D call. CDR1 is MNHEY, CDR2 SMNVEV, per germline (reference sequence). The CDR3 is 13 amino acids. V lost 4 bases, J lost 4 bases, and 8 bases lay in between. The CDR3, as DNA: TGTGCCAGCAGTTATGACGGAAATCAGCCCCAGCATTTT. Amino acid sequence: CASSYDGNQPQHF.

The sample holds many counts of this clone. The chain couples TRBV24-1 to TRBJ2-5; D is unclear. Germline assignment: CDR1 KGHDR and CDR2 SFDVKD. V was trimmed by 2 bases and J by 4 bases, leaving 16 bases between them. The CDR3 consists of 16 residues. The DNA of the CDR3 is TGTGCCACCAGTGATTCCGGACGCCTCGCCGCAGAGACCCAGTACTTC. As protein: CATSDSGRLAAETQYF.

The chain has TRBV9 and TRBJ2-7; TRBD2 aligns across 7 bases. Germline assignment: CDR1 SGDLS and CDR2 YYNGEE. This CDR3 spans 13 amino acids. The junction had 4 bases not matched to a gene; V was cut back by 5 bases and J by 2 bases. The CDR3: CASSSGLTYEQYF. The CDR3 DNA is TGTGCCAGCAGTTCGGGACTAACCTACGAGCAGTACTTC.

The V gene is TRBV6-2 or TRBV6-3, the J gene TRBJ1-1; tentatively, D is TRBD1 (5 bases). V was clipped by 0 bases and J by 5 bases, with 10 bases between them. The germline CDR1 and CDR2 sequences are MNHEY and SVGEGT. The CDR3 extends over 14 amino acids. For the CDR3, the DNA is TGTGCCAGCAGTTACTCGACTGGGGGGACTGAAGCTTTCTTT. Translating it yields CASSYSTGGTEAFF.

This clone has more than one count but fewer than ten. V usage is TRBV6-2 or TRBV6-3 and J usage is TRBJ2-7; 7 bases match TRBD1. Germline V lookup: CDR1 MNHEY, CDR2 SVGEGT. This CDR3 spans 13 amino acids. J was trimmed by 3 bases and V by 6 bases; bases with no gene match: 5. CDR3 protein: CASSYRGYYEQYF. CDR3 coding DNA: TGTGCCAGCAGCTACAGGGGCTACTACGAGCAGTACTTC.

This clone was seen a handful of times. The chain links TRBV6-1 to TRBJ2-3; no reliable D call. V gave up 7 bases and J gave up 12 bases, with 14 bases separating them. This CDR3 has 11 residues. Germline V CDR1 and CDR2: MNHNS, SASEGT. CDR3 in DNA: TGTGCCAGCACTCACCTAAAAGCCCAGTATTTT. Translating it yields CASTHLKAQYF.

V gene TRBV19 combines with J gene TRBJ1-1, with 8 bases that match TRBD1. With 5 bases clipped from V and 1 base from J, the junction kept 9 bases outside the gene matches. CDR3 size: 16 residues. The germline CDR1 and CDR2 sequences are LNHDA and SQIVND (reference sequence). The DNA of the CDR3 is TGTGCCAGTAGTGATCCCCAGGGGGCGCGGAACACTGAAGCTTTCTTT. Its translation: CASSDPQGARNTEAFF.